This T cell receptor (beta chain) was captured in a study of T cells in Graves' hyperthyroidism and ophthalmopathy. The sample holds many counts of this clonotype. The length of the CDR3 is 14 residues. The ends were cut back, 2 bases at V and 7 bases at J, with 15 bases in the middle. In germline, CDR1 is SGHAT, CDR2 FQNNGV. The source material, RNA transcripts, was used to amplify TCR beta CDR3 regions. An initial round of RT-PCR targeting the TCR CDR3 relied on the HTBI primer set. TCRdb re-derived calls from the multiplex PCR reads in MiXCR, one entry per CDR3 protein. Seen here are under 130,000 distinct CDR3 sequences, about half observed once, and the top ten hold 20% to 30%.

The chain has TRBV11-2 and TRBJ2-7, with D uncertain. The sample comprised blood. The TCR sequence derives from a man between 35 and 55 years old with Graves' hyperthyroidism. CDR3 DNA sequence: TGTGCCAGCAGCTTATTTCAACCCAGTGGAGAGCAGTACTTC. As protein: CASSLFQPSGEQYF.